Listed below are T cell receptor beta chains from one sample, sequenced in a study of blood T cell repertoires in COVID-19. Here immunoSEQ multiplex PCR was the method, and the copy in TCRdb shows in-frame clones only, minus some. The data hold some 200,000 clones, with roughly 80% observed a single time. Source material: PBMCs or T cells enriched from blood (not recorded which). Every receptor here comes from a middle-aged woman with acute COVID-19. The CDR3 runs from the conserved cysteine through the conserved F or W. D genes are given only for firm matches. Expanded clones get a size class; other rows say once, few or many, or leave the size out.

j_gene: TRBJ2-1; abundance: NA; v_gene: TRBV3-1/TRBV3-2; d_gene: TRBD2; CDR3nt: TGTGCCAGCAGCCAATCATCTAGCGGGGGCCGGCGTTCCTACAATGAGCAGTTCTTC; CDR3aa: CASSQSSSGGRRSYNEQFF
j_gene: TRBJ1-4; abundance: NA; v_gene: TRBV19; d_gene: NA; CDR3nt: TGTGCCAGTAGCAAAACAGTGGCAGGGTGGGCTGAAAAACTGTTTTTT; CDR3aa: CASSKTVAGWAEKLFF
j_gene: TRBJ1-2; abundance: NA; v_gene: TRBV4-1; d_gene: NA; CDR3nt: TGCGCCAGCAGCCCTGGCGGGGGGCTGGAGGGCTACACCTTC; CDR3aa: CASSPGGGLEGYTF
j_gene: TRBJ2-2; abundance: once; v_gene: TRBV3-1/TRBV3-2; d_gene: TRBD2; CDR3nt: TGTGCCAGCAGCCTGAGAAGGCTAGCGGAGACCGGGGAGCTGTTTTTT; CDR3aa: CASSLRRLAETGELFF
j_gene: TRBJ2-2; abundance: NA; v_gene: TRBV13; d_gene: TRBD1; CDR3nt: TGTGCCAGCAGACTTGGACAGGGGGCGCATGGCGGGGAGCTGTTTTTT; CDR3aa: CASRLGQGAHGGELFF
j_gene: TRBJ2-5; abundance: NA; v_gene: TRBV14; d_gene: TRBD2; CDR3nt: TGTGCCAGCAGCCAAGCTGGCGGGAGTGGTGAGACCCAGTACTTC; CDR3aa: CASSQAGGSGETQYF
j_gene: TRBJ2-1; abundance: NA; v_gene: TRBV18; d_gene: NA; CDR3nt: TGTGCCAGCTCACCGCCGGGGGCAGGGGCGGGAGCCTACAATGAGCAGTTCTTC; CDR3aa: CASSPPGAGAGAYNEQFF
j_gene: TRBJ1-1; abundance: NA; v_gene: TRBV19; d_gene: NA; CDR3nt: TGTGCCAGTAGCACGGACAGGAACACTGAAGCTTTCTTT; CDR3aa: CASSTDRNTEAFF
j_gene: TRBJ2-1; abundance: once; v_gene: TRBV11-2; d_gene: TRBD2; CDR3nt: TGTGCCAGCAGCAAGGATAGCGGGGGGGCCAACGATGAGCAGTTCTTC; CDR3aa: CASSKDSGGANDEQFF
j_gene: TRBJ2-3; abundance: NA; v_gene: TRBV11-2; d_gene: NA; CDR3nt: TGTGCCAGCAGCTTAGGGGCAGGCAGAAGCACAGATACGCAGTATTTT; CDR3aa: CASSLGAGRSTDTQYF
j_gene: TRBJ2-7; abundance: NA; v_gene: TRBV4-2; d_gene: TRBD1; CDR3nt: TGTGCCAGCAGCCAGCCGGGACAGGCCTACGAGCAGTACTTC; CDR3aa: CASSQPGQAYEQYF
j_gene: TRBJ2-7; abundance: NA; v_gene: TRBV13; d_gene: TRBD2; CDR3nt: TGTGCCAGCAGCTTAGTCCTAGCGGGAGTCGGCGAGCAGTACTTC; CDR3aa: CASSLVLAGVGEQYF
j_gene: TRBJ1-2; abundance: NA; v_gene: TRBV29-1; d_gene: TRBD1; CDR3nt: TGCAGCGTCGACAGGGGGGGGTATGGCTACACCTTC; CDR3aa: CSVDRGGYGYTF
j_gene: TRBJ1-1; abundance: NA; v_gene: TRBV27; d_gene: NA; CDR3nt: TGTGCCAGCAGCCTGACAGTGAACACTGAAGCTTTCTTT; CDR3aa: CASSLTVNTEAFF
j_gene: TRBJ1-2; abundance: NA; v_gene: TRBV6-2/TRBV6-3; d_gene: NA; CDR3nt: TGTGCCAGCAGTTACTCGATGGACGTCGGACTCCTAAGGAATGGCTACACCTTC; CDR3aa: CASSYSMDVGLLRNGYTF
j_gene: TRBJ2-5; abundance: few; v_gene: TRBV30; d_gene: NA; CDR3nt: TGTGCCTGGAGTGTTTCGGGGTCGGGGACCCAGTACTTC; CDR3aa: CAWSVSGSGTQYF
j_gene: TRBJ2-3; abundance: NA; v_gene: TRBV30; d_gene: NA; CDR3nt: TGTGCCTGGAGCCCGACTAGGGATACGCAGTATTTT; CDR3aa: CAWSPTRDTQYF
j_gene: TRBJ1-4; abundance: NA; v_gene: TRBV2; d_gene: TRBD1; CDR3nt: TGTGCCAGCAGTGATATAGCGTGGCAGGGGGCGCATGAAAAACTGTTTTTT; CDR3aa: CASSDIAWQGAHEKLFF